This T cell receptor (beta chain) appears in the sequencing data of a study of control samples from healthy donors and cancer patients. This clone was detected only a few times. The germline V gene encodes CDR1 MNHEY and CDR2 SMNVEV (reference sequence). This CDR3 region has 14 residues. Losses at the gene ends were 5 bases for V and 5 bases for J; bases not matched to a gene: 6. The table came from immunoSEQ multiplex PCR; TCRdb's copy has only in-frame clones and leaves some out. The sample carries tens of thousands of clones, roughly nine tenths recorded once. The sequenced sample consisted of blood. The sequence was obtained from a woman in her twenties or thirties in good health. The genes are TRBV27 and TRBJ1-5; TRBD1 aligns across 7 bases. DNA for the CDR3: TGTGCCAGCAGTGCCCGGGACAGCTATCAGCCCCAGCATTTT. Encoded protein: CASSARDSYQPQHF.